The 24 T cell receptor beta chains in this list originate from one sample, sequenced in a study of response to subunit inactivated influenza vaccine. Via MiXCR, TCRdb re-called the RT-PCR reads, giving one row per CDR3 protein. The sample lists about 700,000 distinct CDR3 sequences, less than 15% occurring once. The starting material was PBMCs from blood, obtained roughly 2 weeks before vaccination. The receptors here all came from a man aged 45 to 65 who received an inactivated influenza vaccine.

Ten or more counts support this clonotype. The chain employs TRBV29-1 and TRBJ2-1, with a possible D match to TRBD1 (6 bases). The V gene lost 6 bases and the J gene lost 0 bases, with 12 bases spanning the gap. The CDR3 length is 14 residues. Per the germline V gene, CDR1 is SQVTM and CDR2 is ANQGSEA. CDR3 loop: CSVPRGSSYNEQFF. CDR3 bases: TGCAGCGTCCCCAGGGGCAGCTCCTACAATGAGCAGTTCTTC.

This clonotype was found a few times. The V and J genes are TRBV6-2 or TRBV6-3 and TRBJ2-5, with unresolved D. V lost 6 bases and J 0 bases, leaving 5 bases between the germline ends. The CDR3 covers 12 residues. Germline V CDR1 and CDR2: MNHEY, SVGEGT. The CDR3 region has the DNA TGTGCCAGCAGAGGGTACCAAGAGACCCAGTACTTC. Encoded protein: CASRGYQETQYF.

The table lists this clonotype with a few counts. V is TRBV4-3 and J is TRBJ1-2, with D perhaps matching TRBD1 (6 bases). Between the trimmed V and J ends, which lost 0 bases and 4 bases, there was a span of 12 bases. The CDR3 is 15 amino acids. Germline CDR1 reads LGHNA; CDR2 reads YSLEER. The DNA of the CDR3 is TGCGCCAGCAGCCAAGATTTGGGGGCGAGCTATGGCTACACCTTC. It codes for CASSQDLGASYGYTF.

This rearrangement joins TRBV6-2 or TRBV6-3 to TRBJ2-1; D perhaps matches TRBD2 (6 bases). Trimming left V 5 bases short and J 10 bases short, with 18 bases between. Germline CDR1 MNHEY, CDR2 SVGEGT. The CDR3 is 14 amino acids. DNA of the CDR3: TGTGCCAGCAGTCGGGACCGAAGACGGGGGGAGCAGTTCTTC. Translation: CASSRDRRRGEQFF.

The chain uses TRBV18 and TRBJ2-7; 8 bases are a match to TRBD2. The CDR3 is 15 amino acids. After removal of 2 bases from V and 2 bases from J, the junction contained 5 bases not matched to a gene. Per the germline V gene, CDR1 is KGHSH and CDR2 is LQKENI. CDR3 residues: CASSPAAGGTYEQYF. The DNA of the CDR3 is TGTGCCAGCTCACCAGCCGCGGGGGGAACCTACGAGCAGTACTTC.

This clonotype was detected a few times. This sequence joins TRBV12-3 or TRBV12-4 and TRBJ2-7; perhaps TRBD2 as D (5 bases). The CDR3 has 13 residues. V lost 3 bases and J lost 1, with 7 bases in between. CDR3 sequence (DNA): TGTGCCAGCAGTTTTAGGGAGTCCTACGAGCAGTACTTC. This gives the protein CASSFRESYEQYF.

This clonotype was recorded a few times. This sequence joins TRBV7-8 and TRBJ1-1; TRBD1 agrees at 8 bases. Germline assignment: CDR1 SGHVS and CDR2 FQNEAQ. After removal of 3 bases from V and 5 bases from J, the junction contained 8 bases not matched to a gene. The length of the CDR3 is 15 residues. The CDR3 protein is CASSLRQGSETEAFF. For the CDR3, the DNA is TGTGCCAGCAGCTTGAGACAGGGGTCGGAGACTGAAGCTTTCTTT.

This clonotype came up many times. This sequence joins TRBV7-2 and TRBJ2-7; 9 bases map to TRBD2. V was pared by 5 bases and J by 1 base, with 9 bases of the junction left unmatched. This CDR3 is built from 16 residues. The V gene's germline CDR1 is SGHTA and CDR2 FQGNSA. The CDR3, as DNA: TGTGCCAGCAGCCCCCTAGGCGGGAGGGTGTCCTACGAGCAGTACTTC. This codes for CASSPLGGRVSYEQYF.

This clonotype showed up just a few times. The chain links TRBV6-2 or TRBV6-3 to TRBJ2-1, with a weak D call TRBD1 (6 bases). There are 13 residues in the CDR3. Looked up from germline, CDR1 is MNHEY and CDR2 is SVGEGT. V lost 11 bases, J lost 5 bases, and 16 bases lay in between. CDR3 in DNA: TGTGCCGCGTCTTCAGGGGCGAACAATGAGCAGTTCTTC. Its protein is CAASSGANNEQFF.

This clonotype was seen only a few times. The chain carries TRBV7-2 and TRBJ2-7, with 10 nucleotides matching TRBD1. Germline V gene sequence: CDR1 SGHTA, CDR2 FQGNSA. The CDR3 extends over 17 amino acids. J was trimmed by 5 bases and V by 6 bases; bases with no gene match: 16. CDR3 bases: TGTGCCAGCAGACCTAATGGGGGCGGGACAGGGGTCAACGAGCAGTACTTC. Protein sequence: CASRPNGGGTGVNEQYF. The full variable domain, completed using reference TRBV7-2 and TRBJ2-7, is GAGVSQSPSNKVTEKGKDVELRCDPISGHTALYWYRQSLGQGLEFLIYFQGNSAPDKSGLPSDRFSAERTGGSVSTLTIQRTQQEDSAVYLCASRPNGGGTGVNEQYFGPGTRLTVT.

This rearrangement joins TRBV3-1 to TRBJ2-4; D might be TRBD2 (6 bases). Looked up from germline, CDR1 is LGHDT and CDR2 is YNNKEL (reference sequence). V lost 1 base and J lost 14, with 15 bases in between. The CDR3 sequence is 13 residues long. The CDR3 region has the DNA TGTGCCAGCAGCCAAGGGGTCCTGGGGGGAAAGTACTTC. This gives the protein CASSQGVLGGKYF.

This clonotype came up many times. The chain uses TRBV10-2 and TRBJ2-1; a possible D gene is TRBD1 (5 bases). This CDR3 spans 18 amino acids. Germline V gene data show CDR1 as WSHSY and CDR2 as SAAADI. The ends were cut back, 5 bases at V and 2 bases at J, with 22 bases in the middle. CDR3 sequence: CASSFSSFRTMTYNEQFF. The CDR3 DNA sequence: TGCGCCAGCAGTTTCTCCTCGTTCCGGACAATGACCTACAATGAGCAGTTCTTC.

The gene calls are TRBV3-1 and TRBJ2-3; D gene unclear. V lost 8 bases and J lost 4, with 13 bases in between. This CDR3 is 13 amino acids long. Germline V gene data show CDR1 as LGHDT and CDR2 as YNNKEL (reference sequence). CDR3 in DNA: TGTGCCAGCGGGCCTGTTGGGGCAGATACGCAGTATTTT. Encoded protein: CASGPVGADTQYF.

This clonotype has a handful of counts. The chain joins TRBV6-6 to TRBJ2-7, with D maybe TRBD1 (7 bases). Per germline, CDR1 MNHNY and CDR2 SVGAGI (reference sequence). Trimming cost V 6 bases and J 7 bases, with 16 bases left between them. The CDR3 sequence is 13 residues long. CDR3 loop: CASRSGGNGEQYF. For the CDR3, the DNA is TGTGCCAGCAGATCAGGGGGGAATGGGGAGCAGTACTTC.

This clonotype was observed a handful of times. This sequence joins TRBV4-1 and TRBJ2-6; TRBD1 might be the D (5 bases). Trimming took 0 bases from V and 2 from J, leaving 8 bases between them. From germline, CDR1 is MGHRA and CDR2 YSYEKL. This CDR3 is 16 amino acids long. CDR3 sequence: CASSQDRTTGANVLTF. CDR3 DNA sequence: TGCGCCAGCAGCCAAGACAGGACAACTGGGGCCAACGTCCTGACTTTC.

This clonotype has a handful of counts. The rearrangement links TRBV27 to TRBJ2-7; 9 nucleotides agree with TRBD1. V dropped 3 bases and J dropped 4; count of bases not matched to a gene: 4. This CDR3 spans 14 amino acids. Germline assignment: CDR1 MNHEY and CDR2 SMNVEV (reference sequence). CDR3 region: CASSFSTGGYEQYF. CDR3 bases: TGTGCCAGCAGTTTTTCGACAGGGGGGTACGAGCAGTACTTC.

In its sample, this clonotype was seen a few times. CDR3 in DNA: TGTGCCAGCAGAGTGGGGACAGGCCCCGGGGAGCTGTTTTTT. Amino acids: CASRVGTGPGELFF. The V call is TRBV7-8, the J call TRBJ2-2; 8 bases map to TRBD1. Germline loops: CDR1 SGHVS, CDR2 FQNEAQ. The CDR3 runs to 14 residues. The V and J ends lost 6 bases and 6 bases, in that order; junction bases with no gene match: 6.

Only a few counts were recorded for this clonotype. This chain links TRBV10-3 with TRBJ2-2; 8 bases align to TRBD2. This CDR3 contains 16 residues. The germline V gene has CDR1 ENHRY and CDR2 SYGVKD. The V gene end was trimmed by 6 bases and the J gene end by 2 bases; junction bases not matched to a gene: 8. Here the CDR3 reads CAISPSGGRNTGELFF. The CDR3 nucleotides read TGTGCCATCAGCCCTTCGGGGGGGCGTAACACCGGGGAGCTGTTTTTT.

This clonotype has only a few counts. The chain has TRBV6-2 or TRBV6-3 and TRBJ1-2; 9 positions agree with TRBD1. With V trimmed by 6 bases and J by 0 bases, 17 bases remained unmatched. The CDR3 totals 19 residues. Germline V gene sequence: CDR1 MNHEY, CDR2 SVGEGT. The CDR3 spells CASSLRDRASRPANYGYTF. CDR3 coding DNA: TGTGCCAGCAGCCTCCGGGACAGGGCATCCCGACCAGCTAACTATGGCTACACCTTC.

The rearrangement joins TRBV5-1 to TRBJ1-4; D might be TRBD1 (5 bases). Germline V gene lookup returns CDR1 SGHRS and CDR2 YFSETQ. The CDR3 is 15 residues long. Trimming took off 4 bases at V and 8 bases at J, with 18 bases between the two ends. CDR3 amino acids: CASSPRGAGYEKLFF. In DNA form, the CDR3 reads TGCGCCAGCAGCCCACGGGGCGCAGGGTACGAAAAACTGTTTTTT.

Written as DNA, the CDR3 is TGCAGTGCTAGAGATAGTCACTTGAACACCGGGGAGCTGTTTTTT. Protein product: CSARDSHLNTGELFF. The genes are TRBV20-1 and TRBJ2-2; no reliable D call. CDR3 size: 15 residues. V lost 0 bases, J lost 1 base, and 9 bases lay in between. CDR1 is DFQATT, CDR2 SNEGSKA, per germline (reference sequence).

Only a few counts were recorded for this clonotype. The J gene is TRBJ2-1, the V gene TRBV20-1, with TRBD2 matching over 8 bases. With 3 bases clipped from V and 6 bases from J, the junction kept 7 bases outside the gene matches. Germline V gene lookup returns CDR1 DFQATT and CDR2 SNEGSKA (reference sequence). CDR3 size: 14 residues. The CDR3 DNA reads as TGCAGTGCTAGTAGCGGGACGGTTATCAATGAGCAGTTCTTC. Protein: CSASSGTVINEQFF.

The J gene is TRBJ2-3, the V gene TRBV19; possible D gene TRBD2, 6 bases. The CDR3 runs to 14 residues. Per the germline V gene, CDR1 is LNHDA and CDR2 is SQIVND (reference sequence). Trimming removed 5 bases at V and 2 bases at J, with 11 bases between. This CDR3 is CASSRGLDTDTQYF. As DNA, the CDR3 is TGTGCCAGTAGTCGGGGACTCGACACAGATACGCAGTATTTT.

In this sample, this clonotype turned up a few times. This chain's CDR3 is CASSLAGWDRLVETQYF. The CDR3 DNA is TGCGCCAGCAGCTTGGCCGGGTGGGACAGGCTCGTGGAGACCCAGTACTTC. V and J are TRBV5-1 and TRBJ2-5; 8 bases line up with TRBD1. CDR3 length: 17 residues. CDR1 is SGHRS, CDR2 YFSETQ, per germline. J lost 5 bases, V lost 0 bases, and 12 bases had no gene match.